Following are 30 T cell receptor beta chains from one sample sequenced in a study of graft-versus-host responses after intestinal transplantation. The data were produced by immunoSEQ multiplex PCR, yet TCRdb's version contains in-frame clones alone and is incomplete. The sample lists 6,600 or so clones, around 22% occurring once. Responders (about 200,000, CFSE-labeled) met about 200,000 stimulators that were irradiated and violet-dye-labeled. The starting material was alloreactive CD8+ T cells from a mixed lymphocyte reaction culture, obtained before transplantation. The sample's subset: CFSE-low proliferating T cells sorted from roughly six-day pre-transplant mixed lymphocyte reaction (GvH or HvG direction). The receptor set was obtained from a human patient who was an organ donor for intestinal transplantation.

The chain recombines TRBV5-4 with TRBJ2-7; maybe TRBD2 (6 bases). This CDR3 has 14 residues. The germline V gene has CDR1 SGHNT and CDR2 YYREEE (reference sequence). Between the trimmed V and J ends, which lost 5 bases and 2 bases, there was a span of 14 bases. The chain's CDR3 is CASSPGTYTYEQYF. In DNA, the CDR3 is TGTGCCAGCAGTCCCGGGACTTACACCTACGAGCAGTACTTC.

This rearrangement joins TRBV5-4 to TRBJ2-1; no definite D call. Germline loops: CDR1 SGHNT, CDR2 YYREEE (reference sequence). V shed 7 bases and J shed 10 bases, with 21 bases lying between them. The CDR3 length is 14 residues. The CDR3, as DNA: TGTGCCAGCGTCTTGGACCTACATACCACCGAGCAGTTCTTC. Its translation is CASVLDLHTTEQFF.

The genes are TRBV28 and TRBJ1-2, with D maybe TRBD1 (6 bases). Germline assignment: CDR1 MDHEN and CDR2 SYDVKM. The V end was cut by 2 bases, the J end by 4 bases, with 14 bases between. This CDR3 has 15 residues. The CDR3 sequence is CASSLVGAGGYGYTF. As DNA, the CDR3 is TGTGCCAGCAGTTTAGTGGGGGCCGGGGGCTATGGCTACACCTTC.

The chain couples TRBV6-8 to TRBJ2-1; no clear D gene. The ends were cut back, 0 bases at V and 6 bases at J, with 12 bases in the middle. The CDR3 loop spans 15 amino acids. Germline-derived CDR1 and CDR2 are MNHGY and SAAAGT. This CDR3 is CASSYSLDVGNEQFF. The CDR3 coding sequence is TGTGCCAGCAGTTACTCTTTAGATGTGGGCAATGAGCAGTTCTTC.

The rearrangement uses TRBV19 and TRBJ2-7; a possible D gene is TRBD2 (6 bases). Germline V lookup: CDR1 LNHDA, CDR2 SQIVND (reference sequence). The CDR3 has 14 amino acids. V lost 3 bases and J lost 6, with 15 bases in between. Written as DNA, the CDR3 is TGTGCCAGTAGTATGCGGGGACCTCGTAGCGAGCAGTACTTC. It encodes CASSMRGPRSEQYF.

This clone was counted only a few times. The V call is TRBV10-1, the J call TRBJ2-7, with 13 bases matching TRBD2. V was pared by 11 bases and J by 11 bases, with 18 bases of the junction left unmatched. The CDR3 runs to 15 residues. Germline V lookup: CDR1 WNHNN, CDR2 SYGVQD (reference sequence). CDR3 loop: CAPPWTSGRLNLEYF. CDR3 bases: TGCGCCCCCCCCTGGACTAGCGGGAGATTAAATCTTGAGTACTTC.

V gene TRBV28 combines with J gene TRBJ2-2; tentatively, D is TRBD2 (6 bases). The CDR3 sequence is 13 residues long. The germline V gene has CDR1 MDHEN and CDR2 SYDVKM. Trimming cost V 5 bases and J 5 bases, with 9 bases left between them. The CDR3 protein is CASSPGGTGELFF. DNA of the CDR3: TGTGCCAGCAGTCCCGGAGGGACCGGGGAGCTGTTTTTT.

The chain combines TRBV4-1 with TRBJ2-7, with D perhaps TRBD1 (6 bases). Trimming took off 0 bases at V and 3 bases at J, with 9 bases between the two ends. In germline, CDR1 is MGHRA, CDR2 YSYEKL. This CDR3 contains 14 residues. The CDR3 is CASSQDPGDYEQYF. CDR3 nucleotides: TGCGCCAGCAGCCAAGATCCAGGGGACTACGAGCAGTACTTC.

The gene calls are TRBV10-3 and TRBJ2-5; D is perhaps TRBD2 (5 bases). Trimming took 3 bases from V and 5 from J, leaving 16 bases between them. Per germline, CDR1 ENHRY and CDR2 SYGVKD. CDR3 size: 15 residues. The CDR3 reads CAISDRPRVGETQYF. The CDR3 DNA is TGTGCCATCAGTGATAGACCGAGGGTGGGGGAGACCCAGTACTTC.

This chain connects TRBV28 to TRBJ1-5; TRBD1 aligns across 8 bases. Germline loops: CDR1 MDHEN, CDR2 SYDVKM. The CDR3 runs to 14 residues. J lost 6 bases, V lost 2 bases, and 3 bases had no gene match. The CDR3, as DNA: TGTGCCAGCAGTTTACACAGGGGGGGTCAGCCCCAGCATTTT. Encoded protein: CASSLHRGGQPQHF.

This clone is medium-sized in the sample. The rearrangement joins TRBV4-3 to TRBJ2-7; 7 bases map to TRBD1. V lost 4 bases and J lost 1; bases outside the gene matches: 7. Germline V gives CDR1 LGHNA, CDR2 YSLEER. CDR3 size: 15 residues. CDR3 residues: CASSLNRDSSYEQYF. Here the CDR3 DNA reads TGCGCCAGCAGCCTTAACCGGGACAGTTCCTACGAGCAGTACTTC.

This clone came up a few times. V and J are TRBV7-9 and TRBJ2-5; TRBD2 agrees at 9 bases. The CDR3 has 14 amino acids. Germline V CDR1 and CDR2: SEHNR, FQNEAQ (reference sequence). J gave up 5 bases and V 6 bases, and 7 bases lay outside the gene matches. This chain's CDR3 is CASSFGREGETQYF. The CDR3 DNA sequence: TGTGCCAGCAGTTTTGGGCGGGAGGGGGAGACCCAGTACTTC.

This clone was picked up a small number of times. This CDR3 is CASSLREDLYEQYF. CDR3 sequence (DNA): TGTGCCAGCAGTTTAAGGGAGGACCTCTACGAGCAGTACTTC. V is TRBV28 and J is TRBJ2-7, with D possibly matching TRBD2 (6 bases). CDR1 is MDHEN and CDR2 is SYDVKM in the germline V gene. The CDR3 length is 14 residues. Trimming stripped 2 bases from V and 3 bases from J, with 11 bases between.

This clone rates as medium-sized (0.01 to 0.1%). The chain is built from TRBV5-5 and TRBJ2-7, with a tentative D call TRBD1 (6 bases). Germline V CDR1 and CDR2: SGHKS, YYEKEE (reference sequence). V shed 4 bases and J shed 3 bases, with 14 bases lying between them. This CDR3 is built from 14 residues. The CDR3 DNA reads TGTGCCAGCAGCGCCCGGGACACACACTACGAGCAGTACTTC. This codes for CASSARDTHYEQYF.

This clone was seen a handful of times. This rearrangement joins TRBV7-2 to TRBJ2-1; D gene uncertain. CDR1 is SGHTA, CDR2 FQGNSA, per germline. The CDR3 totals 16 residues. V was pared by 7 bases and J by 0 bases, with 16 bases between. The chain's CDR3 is CASILSPVSSYNEQFF. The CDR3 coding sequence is TGTGCCAGCATCCTTAGCCCCGTAAGCTCCTACAATGAGCAGTTCTTC.

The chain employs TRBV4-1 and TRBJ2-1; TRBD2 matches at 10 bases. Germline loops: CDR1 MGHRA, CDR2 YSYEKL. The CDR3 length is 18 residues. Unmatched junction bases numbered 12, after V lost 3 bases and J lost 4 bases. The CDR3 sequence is CASSHTPLWTSGYNEQFF. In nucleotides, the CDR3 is TGCGCCAGCAGCCATACCCCACTTTGGACTAGCGGATACAATGAGCAGTTCTTC.

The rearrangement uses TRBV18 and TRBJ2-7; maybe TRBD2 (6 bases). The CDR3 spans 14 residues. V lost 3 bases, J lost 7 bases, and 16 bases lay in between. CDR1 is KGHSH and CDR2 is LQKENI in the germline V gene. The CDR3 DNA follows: TGTGCCAGCTCACCCCATTCAAGTGGGGGGGAGCAGTACTTC. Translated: CASSPHSSGGEQYF.

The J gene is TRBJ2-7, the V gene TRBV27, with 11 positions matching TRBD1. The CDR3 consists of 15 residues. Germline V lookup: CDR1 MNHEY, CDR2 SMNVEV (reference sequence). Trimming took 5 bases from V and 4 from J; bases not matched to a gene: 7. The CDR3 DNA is TGTGCCAGCAGTACAACCGGGACAGGGGGGTACGAGCAGTACTTC. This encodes CASSTTGTGGYEQYF.

This CDR3 is CASRPTSAFYEQYF. The CDR3 DNA sequence: TGTGCCAGCAGACCCACTAGCGCGTTCTACGAGCAGTACTTC. This chain links TRBV13 with TRBJ2-7; 7 bases are shared with TRBD2. This CDR3 is 14 amino acids long. Germline lookup yields CDR1 PRHDT and CDR2 FYEKMQ (reference sequence). V was clipped by 6 bases and J by 3 bases; unmatched bases: 8.

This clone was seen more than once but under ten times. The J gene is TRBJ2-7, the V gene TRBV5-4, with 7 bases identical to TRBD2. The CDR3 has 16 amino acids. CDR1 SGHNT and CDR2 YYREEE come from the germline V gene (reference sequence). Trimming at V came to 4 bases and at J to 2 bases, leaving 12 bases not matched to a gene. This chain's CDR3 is CASSPLAGELPYEQYF. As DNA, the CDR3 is TGTGCCAGCAGCCCACTGGCGGGAGAATTGCCCTACGAGCAGTACTTC.

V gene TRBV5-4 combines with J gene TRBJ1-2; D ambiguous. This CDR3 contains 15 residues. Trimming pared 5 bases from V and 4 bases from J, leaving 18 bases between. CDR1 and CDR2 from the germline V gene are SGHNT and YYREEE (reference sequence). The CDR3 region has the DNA TGTGCCAGCAGGGCCACCCCCCCCAGCCCCTATGGCTACACCTTC. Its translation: CASRATPPSPYGYTF.

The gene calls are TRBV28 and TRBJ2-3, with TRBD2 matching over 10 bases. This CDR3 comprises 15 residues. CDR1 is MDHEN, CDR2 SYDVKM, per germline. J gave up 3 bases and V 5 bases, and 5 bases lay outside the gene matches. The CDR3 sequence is CASSGSGRSTDTQYF. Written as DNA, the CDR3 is TGTGCCAGCAGTGGTAGCGGGAGGTCTACAGATACGCAGTATTTT.

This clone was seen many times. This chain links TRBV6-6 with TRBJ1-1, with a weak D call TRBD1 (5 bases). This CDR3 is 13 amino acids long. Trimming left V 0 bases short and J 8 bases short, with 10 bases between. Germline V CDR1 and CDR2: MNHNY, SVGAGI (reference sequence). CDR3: CASSYSLGQEAFF. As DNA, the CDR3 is TGTGCCAGCAGTTACTCGTTGGGGCAGGAAGCTTTCTTT.

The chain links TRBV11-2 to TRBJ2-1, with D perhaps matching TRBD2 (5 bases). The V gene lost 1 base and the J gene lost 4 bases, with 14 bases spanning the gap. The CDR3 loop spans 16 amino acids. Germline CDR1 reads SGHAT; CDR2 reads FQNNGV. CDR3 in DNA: TGTGCCAGCAGCTTAGCAGGAGGTGGCATTTACAATGAGCAGTTCTTC. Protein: CASSLAGGGIYNEQFF.

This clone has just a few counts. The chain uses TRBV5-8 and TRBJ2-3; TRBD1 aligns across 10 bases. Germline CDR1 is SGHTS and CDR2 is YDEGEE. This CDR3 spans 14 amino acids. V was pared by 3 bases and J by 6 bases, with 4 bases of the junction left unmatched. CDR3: CASSYGTGVDTQYF. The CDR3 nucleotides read TGTGCCAGCAGCTACGGGACAGGGGTCGATACGCAGTATTTT.

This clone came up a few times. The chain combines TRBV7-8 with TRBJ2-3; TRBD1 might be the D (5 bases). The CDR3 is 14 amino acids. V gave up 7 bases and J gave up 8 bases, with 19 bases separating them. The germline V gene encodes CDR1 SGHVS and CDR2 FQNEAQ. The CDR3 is CASIDSSWGGTQYF. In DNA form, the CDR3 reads TGTGCCAGCATCGACTCGAGCTGGGGCGGTACGCAGTATTTT.

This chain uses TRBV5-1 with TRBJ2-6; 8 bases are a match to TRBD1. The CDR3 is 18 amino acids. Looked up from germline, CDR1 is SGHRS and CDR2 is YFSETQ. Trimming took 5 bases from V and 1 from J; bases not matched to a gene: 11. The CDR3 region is CASRPGTGGISGANVLTF. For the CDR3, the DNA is TGCGCCAGCAGACCAGGGACAGGTGGGATATCTGGGGCCAACGTCCTGACTTTC.

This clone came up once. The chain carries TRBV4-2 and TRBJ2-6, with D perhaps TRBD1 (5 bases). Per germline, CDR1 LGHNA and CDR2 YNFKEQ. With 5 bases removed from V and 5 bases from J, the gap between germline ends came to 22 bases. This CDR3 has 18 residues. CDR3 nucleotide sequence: TGTGCCAGCAGCTTACTTTACAGGTTACAAAGTCGGGCCAACGTCCTGACTTTC. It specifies CASSLLYRLQSRANVLTF.

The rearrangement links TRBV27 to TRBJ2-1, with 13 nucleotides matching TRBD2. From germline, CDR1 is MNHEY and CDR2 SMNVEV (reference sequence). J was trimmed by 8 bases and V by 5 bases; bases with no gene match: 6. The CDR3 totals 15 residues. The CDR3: CASSPGTSGMYEQFF. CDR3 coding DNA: TGTGCCAGCAGTCCAGGGACTAGCGGGATGTATGAGCAGTTCTTC.

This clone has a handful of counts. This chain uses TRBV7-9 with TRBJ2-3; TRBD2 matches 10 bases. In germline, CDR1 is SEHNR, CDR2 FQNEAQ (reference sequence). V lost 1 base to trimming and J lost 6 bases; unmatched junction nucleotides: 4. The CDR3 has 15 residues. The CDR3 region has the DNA TGTGCCAGCAGCTTAGTCTTTAGCGGGAGGGATACGCAGTATTTT. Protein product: CASSLVFSGRDTQYF.